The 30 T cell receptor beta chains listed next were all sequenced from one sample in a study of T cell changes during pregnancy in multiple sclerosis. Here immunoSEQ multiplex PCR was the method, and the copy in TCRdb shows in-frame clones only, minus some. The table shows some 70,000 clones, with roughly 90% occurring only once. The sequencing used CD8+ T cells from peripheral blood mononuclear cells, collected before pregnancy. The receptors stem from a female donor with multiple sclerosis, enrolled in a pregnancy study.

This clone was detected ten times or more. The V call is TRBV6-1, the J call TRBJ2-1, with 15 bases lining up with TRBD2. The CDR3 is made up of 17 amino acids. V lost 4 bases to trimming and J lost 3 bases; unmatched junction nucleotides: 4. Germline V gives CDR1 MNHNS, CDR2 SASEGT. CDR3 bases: TGTGCCAGCAGTGGGACTAGCGGGGGGGCGAACTACAATGAGCAGTTCTTC. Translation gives CASSGTSGGANYNEQFF.

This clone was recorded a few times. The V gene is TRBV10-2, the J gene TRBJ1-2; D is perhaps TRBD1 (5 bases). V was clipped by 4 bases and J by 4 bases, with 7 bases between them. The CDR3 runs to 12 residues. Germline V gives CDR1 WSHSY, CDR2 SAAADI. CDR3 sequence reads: CASSGQIYGYTF. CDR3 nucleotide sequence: TGCGCCAGCAGTGGACAGATCTATGGCTACACCTTC.

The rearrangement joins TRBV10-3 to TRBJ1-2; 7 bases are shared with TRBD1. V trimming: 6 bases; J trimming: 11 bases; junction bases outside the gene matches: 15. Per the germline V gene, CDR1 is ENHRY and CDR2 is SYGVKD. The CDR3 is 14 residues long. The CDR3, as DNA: TGTGCCATCAGCCCCTCCTCCGACAGGGTGGGTTACACCTTC. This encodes CAISPSSDRVGYTF.

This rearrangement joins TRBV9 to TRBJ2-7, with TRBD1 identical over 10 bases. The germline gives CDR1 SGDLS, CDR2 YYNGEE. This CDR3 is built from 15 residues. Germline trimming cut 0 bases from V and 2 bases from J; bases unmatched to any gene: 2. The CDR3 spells CASSVGGTGAYEQYF. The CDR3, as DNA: TGTGCCAGCAGCGTAGGGGGGACAGGGGCCTACGAGCAGTACTTC. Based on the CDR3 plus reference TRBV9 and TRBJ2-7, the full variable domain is DSGVTQTPKHLITATGQRVTLRCSPRSGDLSVYWYQQSLDQGLQFLIQYYNGEERAKGNILERFSAQQFPDLHSELNLSSLELGDSALYFCASSVGGTGAYEQYFGPGTRLTVT.

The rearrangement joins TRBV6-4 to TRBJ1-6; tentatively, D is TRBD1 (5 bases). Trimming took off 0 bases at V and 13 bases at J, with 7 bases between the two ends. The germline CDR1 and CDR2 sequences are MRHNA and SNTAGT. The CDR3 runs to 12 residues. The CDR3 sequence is CASSDSGGPLHF. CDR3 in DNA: TGTGCCAGCAGTGACTCTGGGGGGCCCCTCCACTTT.

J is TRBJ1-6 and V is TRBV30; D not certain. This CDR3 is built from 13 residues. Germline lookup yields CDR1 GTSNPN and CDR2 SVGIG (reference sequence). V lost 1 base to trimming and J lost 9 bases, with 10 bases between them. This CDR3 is CAWSAGPGSPLHF. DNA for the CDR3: TGTGCCTGGAGTGCTGGGCCCGGTTCACCCCTCCACTTT.

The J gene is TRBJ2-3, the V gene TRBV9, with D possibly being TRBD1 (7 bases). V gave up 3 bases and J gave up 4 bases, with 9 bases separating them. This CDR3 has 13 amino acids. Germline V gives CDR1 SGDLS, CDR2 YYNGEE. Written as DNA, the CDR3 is TGTGCCAGCAGCGCCAGGGGGGCAGATACGCAGTATTTT. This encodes CASSARGADTQYF.

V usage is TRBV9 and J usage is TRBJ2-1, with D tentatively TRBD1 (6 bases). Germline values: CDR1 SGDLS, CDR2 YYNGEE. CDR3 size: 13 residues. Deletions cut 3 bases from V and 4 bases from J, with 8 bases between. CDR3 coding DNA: TGTGCCAGCAGCGGGGGGCGATACAATGAGCAGTTCTTC. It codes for CASSGGRYNEQFF.

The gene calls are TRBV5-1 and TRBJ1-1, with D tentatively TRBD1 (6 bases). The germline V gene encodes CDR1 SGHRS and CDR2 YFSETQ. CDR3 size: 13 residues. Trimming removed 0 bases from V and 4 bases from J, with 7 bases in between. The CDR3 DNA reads TGCGCCAGCAGCTTGGGGACAGTCACTGAAGCTTTCTTT. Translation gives CASSLGTVTEAFF. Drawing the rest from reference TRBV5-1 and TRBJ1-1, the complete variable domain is KAGVTQTPRYLIKTRGQQVTLSCSPISGHRSVSWYQQTPGQGLQFLFEYFSETQRNKGNFPGRFSGRQFSNSRSEMNVSTLELGDSALYLCASSLGTVTEAFFGQGTRLTVV.

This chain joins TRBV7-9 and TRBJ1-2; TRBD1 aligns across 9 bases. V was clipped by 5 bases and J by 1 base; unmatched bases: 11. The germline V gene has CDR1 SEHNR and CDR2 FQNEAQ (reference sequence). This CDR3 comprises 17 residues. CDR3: CASSTLLRDRDNYGYTF. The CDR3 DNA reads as TGTGCCAGCAGCACACTCCTTCGGGACAGGGATAACTATGGCTACACCTTC.

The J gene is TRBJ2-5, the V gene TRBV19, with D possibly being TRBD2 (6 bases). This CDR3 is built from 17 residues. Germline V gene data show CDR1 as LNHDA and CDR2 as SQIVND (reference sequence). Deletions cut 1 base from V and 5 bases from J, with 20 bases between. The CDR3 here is CASSIGLGQGRRETQYF. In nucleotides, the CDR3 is TGTGCCAGTAGTATAGGACTAGGGCAGGGAAGACGCGAGACCCAGTACTTC.

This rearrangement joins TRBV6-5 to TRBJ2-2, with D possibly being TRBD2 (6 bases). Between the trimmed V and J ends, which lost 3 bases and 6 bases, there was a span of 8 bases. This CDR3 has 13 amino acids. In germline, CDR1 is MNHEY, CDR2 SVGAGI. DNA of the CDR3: TGTGCCAGCAGTTATGGGGGGTCCGGGGAGCTGTTTTTT. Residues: CASSYGGSGELFF.

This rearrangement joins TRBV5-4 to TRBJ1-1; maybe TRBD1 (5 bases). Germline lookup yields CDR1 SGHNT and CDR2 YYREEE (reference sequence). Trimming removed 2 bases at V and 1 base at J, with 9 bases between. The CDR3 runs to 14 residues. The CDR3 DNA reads TGTGCCAGCAGCTTCGTCGGGGGGAACACTGAAGCTTTCTTT. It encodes CASSFVGGNTEAFF. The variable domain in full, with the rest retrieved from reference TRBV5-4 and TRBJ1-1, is ETGVTQSPTHLIKTRGQQVTLRCSSQSGHNTVSWYQQALGQGPQFIFQYYREEENGRGNFPPRFSGLQFPNYSSELNVNALELDDSALYLCASSFVGGNTEAFFGQGTRLTVV.

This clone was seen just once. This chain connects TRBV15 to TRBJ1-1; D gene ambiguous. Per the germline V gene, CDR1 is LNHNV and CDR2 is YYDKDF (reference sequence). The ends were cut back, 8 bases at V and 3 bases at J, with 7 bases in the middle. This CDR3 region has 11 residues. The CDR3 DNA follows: TGTGCCACCTCGCGGGACACTGAAGCTTTCTTT. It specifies CATSRDTEAFF.

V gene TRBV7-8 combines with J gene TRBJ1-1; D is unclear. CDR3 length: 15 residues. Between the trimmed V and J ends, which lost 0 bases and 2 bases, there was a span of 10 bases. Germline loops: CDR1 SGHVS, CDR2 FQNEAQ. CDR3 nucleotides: TGTGCCAGCAGCTTAGCTAACCAGGTCAACACTGAAGCTTTCTTT. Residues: CASSLANQVNTEAFF.

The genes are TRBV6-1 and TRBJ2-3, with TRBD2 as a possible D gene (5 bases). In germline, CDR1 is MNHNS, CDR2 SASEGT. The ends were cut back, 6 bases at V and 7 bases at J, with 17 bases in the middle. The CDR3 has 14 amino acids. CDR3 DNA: TGTGCCAGCAGGGACTCACGAGGTTGGAATACGCAGTATTTT. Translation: CASRDSRGWNTQYF.

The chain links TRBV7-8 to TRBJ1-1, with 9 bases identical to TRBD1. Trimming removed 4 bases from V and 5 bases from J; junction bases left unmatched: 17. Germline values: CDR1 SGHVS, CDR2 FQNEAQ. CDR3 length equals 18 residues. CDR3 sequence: CASSSAGTGLIEVTEAFF. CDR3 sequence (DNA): TGTGCCAGCAGCTCGGCCGGGACAGGGTTAATCGAGGTGACTGAAGCTTTCTTT.

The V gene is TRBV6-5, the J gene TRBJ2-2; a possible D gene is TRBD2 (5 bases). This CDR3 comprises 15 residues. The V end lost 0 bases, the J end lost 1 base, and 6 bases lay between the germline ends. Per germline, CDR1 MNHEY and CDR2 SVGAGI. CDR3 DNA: TGTGCCAGCAGTTACTCTGCGGGGAACACCGGGGAGCTGTTTTTT. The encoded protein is CASSYSAGNTGELFF.

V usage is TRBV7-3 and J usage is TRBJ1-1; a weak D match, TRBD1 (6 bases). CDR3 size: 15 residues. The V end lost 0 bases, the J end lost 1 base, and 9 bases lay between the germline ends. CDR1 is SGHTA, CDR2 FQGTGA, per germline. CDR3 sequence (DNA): TGTGCCAGCAGCTTAACGCAGGGGCCGAACACTGAAGCTTTCTTT. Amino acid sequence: CASSLTQGPNTEAFF.

The CDR3 region is CASSGGGQGRDQPQHF. For the CDR3, the DNA is TGTGCCAGCAGCGGAGGGGGCCAGGGTAGGGATCAGCCCCAGCATTTT. The chain uses TRBV7-2 and TRBJ1-5; 7 nucleotides align to TRBD1. The CDR3 loop spans 16 amino acids. Trimming removed 5 bases from V and 5 bases from J; junction bases left unmatched: 12. Germline CDR1 is SGHTA and CDR2 is FQGNSA.

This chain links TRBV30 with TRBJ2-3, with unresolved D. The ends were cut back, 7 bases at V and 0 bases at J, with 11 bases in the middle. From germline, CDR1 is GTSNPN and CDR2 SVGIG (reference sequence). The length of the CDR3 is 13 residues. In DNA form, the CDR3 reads TGTGCCTCGACATTAACTAGCACAGATACGCAGTATTTT. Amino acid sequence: CASTLTSTDTQYF.

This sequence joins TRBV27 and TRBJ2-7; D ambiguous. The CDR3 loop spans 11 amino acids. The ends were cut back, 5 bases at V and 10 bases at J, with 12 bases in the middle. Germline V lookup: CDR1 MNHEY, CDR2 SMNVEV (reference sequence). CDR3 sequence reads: CASSTGLVQYF. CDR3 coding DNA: TGTGCCAGCAGTACGGGTCTGGTCCAGTACTTC.

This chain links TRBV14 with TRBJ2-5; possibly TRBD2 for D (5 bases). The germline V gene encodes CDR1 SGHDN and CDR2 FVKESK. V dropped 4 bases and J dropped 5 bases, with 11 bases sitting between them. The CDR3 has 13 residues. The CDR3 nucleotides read TGTGCCAGCAGCCTAGCGAGAGGGGAGACCCAGTACTTC. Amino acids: CASSLARGETQYF.

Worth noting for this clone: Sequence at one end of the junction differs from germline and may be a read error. In nucleotides, the CDR3 is TGTGCTAGCAGCCAGAACCTCCGACAGGGTTCGCTAGAGACCCAGTACTTC. It encodes CASSQNLRQGSLETQYF. The rearrangement links TRBV7-7 to TRBJ2-5; 7 bases are a match to TRBD1. The CDR3 contains 17 residues. Germline CDR1 and CDR2: SSHAT and FNYEAQ (reference sequence).

This CDR3 is CASSSTGKTGTDTQYF. CDR3 bases: TGTGCCAGCAGCTCCACAGGGAAGACTGGCACAGATACGCAGTATTTT. The chain joins TRBV5-6 to TRBJ2-3, with D perhaps matching TRBD1 (6 bases). This CDR3 contains 16 residues. Between the trimmed V and J ends, which lost 3 bases and 1 base, there was a span of 15 bases. Germline-derived CDR1 and CDR2 are SGHDT and YYEEEE.

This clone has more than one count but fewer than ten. The CDR3 DNA follows: TGTGCCAGCAGCCAATCCGACAGGGCCAATCAGCCCCAGCATTTT. This gives the protein CASSQSDRANQPQHF. V is TRBV7-9 and J is TRBJ1-5; 7 nucleotides agree with TRBD1. This CDR3 comprises 15 residues. V lost 5 bases, J lost 3 bases, and 7 bases stayed unmatched. The germline CDR1 and CDR2 sequences are SEHNR and FQNEAQ (reference sequence).

CDR3 coding DNA: TGTGCCAGTAGTATAGCACAGGGGGCTAGTCAGCCCCAGCATTTT. It translates to CASSIAQGASQPQHF. The gene calls are TRBV19 and TRBJ1-5; 9 bases fit TRBD1. Germline V gives CDR1 LNHDA, CDR2 SQIVND (reference sequence). V gave up 1 base and J gave up 6 bases; unmatched junction bases: 4. The CDR3 length is 15 residues.

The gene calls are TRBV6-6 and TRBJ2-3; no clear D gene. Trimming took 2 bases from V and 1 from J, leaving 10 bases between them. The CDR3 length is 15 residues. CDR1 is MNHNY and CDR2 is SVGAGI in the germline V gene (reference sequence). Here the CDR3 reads CASSYTSVRTDTQYF. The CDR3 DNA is TGTGCCAGCAGTTACACCTCGGTCCGCACAGATACGCAGTATTTT.

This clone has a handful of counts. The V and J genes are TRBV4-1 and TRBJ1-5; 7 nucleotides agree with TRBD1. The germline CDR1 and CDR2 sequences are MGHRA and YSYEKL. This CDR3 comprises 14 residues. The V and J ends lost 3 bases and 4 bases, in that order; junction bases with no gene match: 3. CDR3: CASSHRQGNQPQHF. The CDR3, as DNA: TGCGCCAGCAGCCACAGACAGGGTAATCAGCCCCAGCATTTT.

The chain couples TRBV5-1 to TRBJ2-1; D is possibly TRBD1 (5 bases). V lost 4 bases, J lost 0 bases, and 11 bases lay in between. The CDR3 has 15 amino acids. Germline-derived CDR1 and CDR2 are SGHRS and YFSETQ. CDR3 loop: CASSMDISSYNEQFF. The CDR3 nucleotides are TGCGCCAGCAGCATGGACATCAGCTCCTACAATGAGCAGTTCTTC.